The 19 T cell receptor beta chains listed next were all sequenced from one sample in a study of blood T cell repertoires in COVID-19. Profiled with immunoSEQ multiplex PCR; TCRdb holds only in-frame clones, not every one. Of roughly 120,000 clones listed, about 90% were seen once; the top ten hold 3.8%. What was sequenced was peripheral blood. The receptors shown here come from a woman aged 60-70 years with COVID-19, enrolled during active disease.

The CDR3 nucleotides are TGTGCCAGCAGTTTATTTGGCAGGGGGACGGAGCAGCCCCAGCATTTT. Encoded protein: CASSLFGRGTEQPQHF. The rearrangement joins TRBV27 to TRBJ1-5; 7 positions match TRBD1. The CDR3 has 16 residues. J lost 7 bases, V lost 1 base, and 10 bases had no gene match. The germline CDR1 and CDR2 sequences are MNHEY and SMNVEV (reference sequence).

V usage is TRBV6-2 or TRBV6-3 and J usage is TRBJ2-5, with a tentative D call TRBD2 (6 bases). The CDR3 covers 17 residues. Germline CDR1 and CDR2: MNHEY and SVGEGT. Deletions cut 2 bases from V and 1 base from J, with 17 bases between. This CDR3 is CASSYPTRGVAQETQYF. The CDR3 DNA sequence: TGTGCCAGCAGTTACCCTACGCGGGGAGTTGCCCAAGAGACCCAGTACTTC.

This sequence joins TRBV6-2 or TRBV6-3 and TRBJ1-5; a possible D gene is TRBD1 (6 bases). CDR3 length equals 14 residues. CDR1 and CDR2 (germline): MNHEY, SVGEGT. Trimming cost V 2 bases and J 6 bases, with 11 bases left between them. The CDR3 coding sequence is TGTGCCAGCAGTTACGCGGGGGGCTTTCAGCCCCAGCATTTT. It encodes CASSYAGGFQPQHF.

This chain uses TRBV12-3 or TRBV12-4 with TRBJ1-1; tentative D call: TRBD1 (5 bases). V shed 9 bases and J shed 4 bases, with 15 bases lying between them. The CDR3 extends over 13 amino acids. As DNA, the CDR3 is TGTGCCAGTTTAGGATCGCAGGGCACTGAAGCTTTCTTT. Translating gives CASLGSQGTEAFF.

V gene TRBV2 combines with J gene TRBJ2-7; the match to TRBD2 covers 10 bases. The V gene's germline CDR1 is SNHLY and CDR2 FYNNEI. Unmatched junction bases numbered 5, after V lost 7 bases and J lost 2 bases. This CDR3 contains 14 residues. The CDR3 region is CASKAGGEPYEQYF. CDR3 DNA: TGTGCCAGCAAAGCGGGAGGGGAACCCTACGAGCAGTACTTC.

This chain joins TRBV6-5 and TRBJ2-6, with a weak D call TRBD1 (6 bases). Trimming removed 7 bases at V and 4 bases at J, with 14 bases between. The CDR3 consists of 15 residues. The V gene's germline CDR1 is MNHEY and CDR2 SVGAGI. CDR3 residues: CASTSTGTGANVLTF. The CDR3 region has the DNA TGTGCCAGCACCAGCACAGGGACCGGGGCCAACGTCCTGACTTTC.

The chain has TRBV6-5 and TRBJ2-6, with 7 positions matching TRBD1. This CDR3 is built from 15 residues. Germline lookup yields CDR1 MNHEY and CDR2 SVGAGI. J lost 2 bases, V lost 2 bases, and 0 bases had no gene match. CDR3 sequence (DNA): TGTGCCAGCAGTTACGACAGGGCTGGGGCCAACGTCCTGACTTTC. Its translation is CASSYDRAGANVLTF.

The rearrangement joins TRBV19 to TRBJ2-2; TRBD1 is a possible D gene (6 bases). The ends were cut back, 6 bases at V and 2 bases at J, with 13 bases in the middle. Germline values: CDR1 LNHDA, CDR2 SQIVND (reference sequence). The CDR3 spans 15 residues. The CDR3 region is CASRGRTVNTGELFF. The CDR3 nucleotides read TGTGCCAGTAGGGGCCGGACAGTCAACACCGGGGAGCTGTTTTTT.

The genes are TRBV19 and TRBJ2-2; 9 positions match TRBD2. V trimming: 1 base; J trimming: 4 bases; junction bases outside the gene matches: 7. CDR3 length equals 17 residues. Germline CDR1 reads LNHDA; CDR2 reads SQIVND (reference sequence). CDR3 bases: TGTGCCAGTAGTATAGGTCCCAGCGGGGGGTTCACCGGGGAGCTGTTTTTT. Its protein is CASSIGPSGGFTGELFF.

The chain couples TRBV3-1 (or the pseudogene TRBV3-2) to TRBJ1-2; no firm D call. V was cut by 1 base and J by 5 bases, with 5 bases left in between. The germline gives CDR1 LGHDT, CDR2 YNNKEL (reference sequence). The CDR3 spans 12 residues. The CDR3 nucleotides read TGTGCCAGCAGCCAAGCCAGGTATGGCTACACCTTC. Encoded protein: CASSQARYGYTF.

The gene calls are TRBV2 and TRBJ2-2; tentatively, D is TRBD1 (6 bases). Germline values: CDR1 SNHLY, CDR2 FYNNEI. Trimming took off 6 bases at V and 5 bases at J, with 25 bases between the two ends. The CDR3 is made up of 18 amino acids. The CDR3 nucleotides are TGTGCCAGCAGACTCAGGGGTACCCCCATACTTAGTACCGGGGAGCTGTTTTTT. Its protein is CASRLRGTPILSTGELFF.

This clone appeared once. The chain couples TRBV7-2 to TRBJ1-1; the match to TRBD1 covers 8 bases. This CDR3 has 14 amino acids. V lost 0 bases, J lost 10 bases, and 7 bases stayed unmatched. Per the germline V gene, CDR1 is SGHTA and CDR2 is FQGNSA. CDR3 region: CASSLAGQGLGAFF. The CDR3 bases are TGTGCCAGCAGCTTAGCCGGACAGGGCCTCGGAGCTTTCTTT.

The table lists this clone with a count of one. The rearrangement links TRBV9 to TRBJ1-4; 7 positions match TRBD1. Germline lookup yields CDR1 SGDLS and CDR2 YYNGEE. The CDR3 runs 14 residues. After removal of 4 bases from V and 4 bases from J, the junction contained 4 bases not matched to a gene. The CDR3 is CASSRQGFNEKLFF. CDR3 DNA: TGTGCCAGCAGCCGACAGGGCTTTAATGAAAAACTGTTTTTT.

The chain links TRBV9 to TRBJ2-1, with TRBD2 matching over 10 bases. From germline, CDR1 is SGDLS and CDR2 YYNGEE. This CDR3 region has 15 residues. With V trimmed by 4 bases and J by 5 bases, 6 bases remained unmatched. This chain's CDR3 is CASSLLAGANNEQFF. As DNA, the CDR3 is TGTGCCAGCAGCCTCCTAGCGGGGGCCAACAATGAGCAGTTCTTC.

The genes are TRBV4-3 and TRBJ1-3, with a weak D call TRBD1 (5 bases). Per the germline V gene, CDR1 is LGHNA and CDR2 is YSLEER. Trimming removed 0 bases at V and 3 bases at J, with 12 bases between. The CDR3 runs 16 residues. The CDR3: CASSQDLGRVGNTIYF. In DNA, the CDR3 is TGCGCCAGCAGCCAAGACCTGGGCAGGGTTGGAAACACCATATATTTT.

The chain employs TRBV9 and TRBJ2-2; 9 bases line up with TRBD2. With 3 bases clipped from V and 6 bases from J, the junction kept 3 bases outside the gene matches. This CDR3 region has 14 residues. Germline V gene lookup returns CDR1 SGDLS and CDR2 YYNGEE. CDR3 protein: CASSGGLASGELFF. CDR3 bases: TGTGCCAGCAGCGGAGGACTAGCGTCCGGGGAGCTGTTTTTT.

The chain's CDR3 is CASSASGGITDTQYF. The CDR3 DNA is TGTGCCAGCAGCGCTAGCGGGGGAATCACAGATACGCAGTATTTT. V is TRBV27 and J is TRBJ2-3; the match to TRBD2 covers 10 bases. CDR1 MNHEY and CDR2 SMNVEV come from the germline V gene (reference sequence). V lost 6 bases, J lost 2 bases, and 5 bases stayed unmatched. The CDR3 spans 15 residues.

The CDR3 DNA reads TGCGCCAGCAGCTTGGAAAAGGGTCAGCGGGGGGCGAACACCGGGGAGCTGTTTTTT. Its translation is CASSLEKGQRGANTGELFF. V is TRBV5-1 and J is TRBJ2-2; 9 bases align to TRBD2. Germline CDR1 reads SGHRS; CDR2 reads YFSETQ. The CDR3 is 19 amino acids. V gave up 0 bases and J gave up 0 bases; unmatched junction bases: 9.

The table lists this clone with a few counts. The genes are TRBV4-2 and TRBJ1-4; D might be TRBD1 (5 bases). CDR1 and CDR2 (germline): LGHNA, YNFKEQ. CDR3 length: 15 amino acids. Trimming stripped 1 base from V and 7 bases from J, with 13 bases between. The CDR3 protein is CASSQVGAGIEKLFF. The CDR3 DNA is TGTGCCAGCAGCCAAGTCGGGGCGGGGATTGAAAAACTGTTTTTT.